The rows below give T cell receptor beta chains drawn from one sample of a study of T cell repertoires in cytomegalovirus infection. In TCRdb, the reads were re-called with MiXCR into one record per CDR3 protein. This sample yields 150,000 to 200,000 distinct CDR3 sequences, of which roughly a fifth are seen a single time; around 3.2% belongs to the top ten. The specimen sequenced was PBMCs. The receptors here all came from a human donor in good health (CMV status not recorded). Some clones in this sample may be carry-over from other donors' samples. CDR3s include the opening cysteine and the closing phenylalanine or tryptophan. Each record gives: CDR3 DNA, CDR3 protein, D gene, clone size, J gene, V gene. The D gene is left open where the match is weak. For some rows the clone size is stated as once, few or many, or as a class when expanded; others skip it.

DNA: TGTGCCAGTAGTCCGGAAGGCATCTCTGGGGCCAACGTCCTGACTTTC
CDR3: CASSPEGISGANVLTF
D: NA
size: few
J: TRBJ2-6
V: TRBV19

DNA: TGTGCCATCCGCCGGATAGGGAACACAGATACGCAGTATTTT
CDR3: CAIRRIGNTDTQYF
D: NA
size: NA
J: TRBJ2-3
V: TRBV27

DNA: TGTGCCAGCTCTTTGCGGGAGGGGGAAATGGAGACCCAGTACTTC
CDR3: CASSLREGEMETQYF
D: TRBD2
size: NA
J: TRBJ2-5
V: TRBV11-2

DNA: TGCGCCAGCAGCTCGGAAGACCGGCGGAACACTGAAGCTTTCTTT
CDR3: CASSSEDRRNTEAFF
D: NA
size: NA
J: TRBJ1-1
V: TRBV5-1

DNA: TGTGCCAGCAGCTTTAGGGCTAGCGGAAGACAAGAGACCCAGTACTTC
CDR3: CASSFRASGRQETQYF
D: TRBD2
size: NA
J: TRBJ2-5
V: TRBV7-9

DNA: TGTGCCAGCAGTCTGACCGGGACAGCCGAGCAGTTCTTC
CDR3: CASSLTGTAEQFF
D: TRBD1
size: NA
J: TRBJ2-1
V: TRBV6-5

DNA: TGTGCCAGCAGCTTAGGCTTGGCTGAGTGGGAGACCCAGTACTTC
CDR3: CASSLGLAEWETQYF
D: NA
size: many
J: TRBJ2-5
V: TRBV11-2

DNA: TGTGCCAGCAGTTATCTGACAGGCTCCTACAATGAGCAGTTCTTC
CDR3: CASSYLTGSYNEQFF
D: NA
size: many
J: TRBJ2-1
V: TRBV6-2/TRBV6-3

DNA: TGTGCCAGCAGCCAAGGGAGGACCTCCTATGGCTACACCTTC
CDR3: CASSQGRTSYGYTF
D: NA
size: NA
J: TRBJ1-2
V: TRBV3-1

DNA: TGTGCCAGCAGTTCCGGGGCCAATCAGCCCCAGCATTTT
CDR3: CASSSGANQPQHF
D: NA
size: NA
J: TRBJ1-5
V: TRBV2

DNA: TGTGCCAGCAGCCCTTTCTCCCGGGACTTCGGAGAGACCCAGTACTTC
CDR3: CASSPFSRDFGETQYF
D: NA
size: NA
J: TRBJ2-5
V: TRBV6-1

DNA: TGTGCCAGCAGCAGATCCCCAGCGGGAGGTATCGGGGAGCTGTTTTTT
CDR3: CASSRSPAGGIGELFF
D: TRBD2
size: many
J: TRBJ2-2
V: TRBV7-8

DNA: TGCAGTGCTAGAGAGGACAGCACAGATACGCAGTATTTT
CDR3: CSAREDSTDTQYF
D: NA
size: NA
J: TRBJ2-3
V: TRBV20-1

DNA: TGTGCCAGCAGCTACCGGACTAGTCCAGCCGGGGAGCTGTTTTTT
CDR3: CASSYRTSPAGELFF
D: TRBD2
size: many
J: TRBJ2-2
V: TRBV7-2

DNA: TGTGCCAGCAGTATTAGCGGGGAGCGGAGCGAGCAGTACTTC
CDR3: CASSISGERSEQYF
D: TRBD2
size: NA
J: TRBJ2-7
V: TRBV12-3/TRBV12-4

DNA: TGTGCCAGCAGCTTAGTTGGGGGACAGGGGACCTCACAGATACGCATACATTTT
CDR3: CASSLVGGQGTSQIRIHF
D: TRBD1
size: many
J: TRBJ2-3
V: TRBV7-6

DNA: TGTGCCAGCAGCCCGACGTATGGTGACAGGGCGTGGGAGTGGGGCACAGATACGCAGTATTTT
CDR3: CASSPTYGDRAWEWGTDTQYF
D: TRBD1
size: NA
J: TRBJ2-3
V: TRBV7-9

DNA: TGTGCCAGTGCGGACAGGCACGGCCCCCTCGAGCAGTACTTC
CDR3: CASADRHGPLEQYF
D: TRBD1
size: NA
J: TRBJ2-7
V: TRBV19

DNA: TGTGCCAGCAGCTACGGGGGCTCTGGGGCCAACGTCCTGACTTTC
CDR3: CASSYGGSGANVLTF
D: NA
size: many
J: TRBJ2-6
V: TRBV7-2

DNA: TGTGCCAGTAGTCTTTCCTCCGGGGCCCTGGGTTTTAGCTCCTACAATGAGCAGTTCTTC
CDR3: CASSLSSGALGFSSYNEQFF
D: NA
size: NA
J: TRBJ2-1
V: TRBV19

DNA: TGTGCCAGCAGTTTATGGACGGGGGGGCTGAATGAGCAGTTCTTC
CDR3: CASSLWTGGLNEQFF
D: TRBD2
size: NA
J: TRBJ2-1
V: TRBV12-3/TRBV12-4

DNA: TGCAGTGCCACACTAGGAGGACAAGAGACCCAGTACTTC
CDR3: CSATLGGQETQYF
D: NA
size: few
J: TRBJ2-5
V: TRBV20-1

DNA: TGTGCCAGCAGCGCCTCCGGGACAGGGCCCTACGAGCAGTACTTC
CDR3: CASSASGTGPYEQYF
D: TRBD1
size: many
J: TRBJ2-7
V: TRBV7-6

DNA: TGTGCCAGCAGTCCCCGCAAAGTGGATACGCAGTATTTT
CDR3: CASSPRKVDTQYF
D: NA
size: NA
J: TRBJ2-3
V: TRBV2

DNA: TGTGCCAGCAGCCGACCCGGGGCAGGGAGTAATTCACCCCTCCACTTT
CDR3: CASSRPGAGSNSPLHF
D: NA
size: few
J: TRBJ1-6
V: TRBV27

DNA: TGTGCCAGCAGCTTACGGACTAGGAGCTCCTACAATGAGCAGTTCTTC
CDR3: CASSLRTRSSYNEQFF
D: TRBD2
size: NA
J: TRBJ2-1
V: TRBV5-4

DNA: TGCGCCAGCAGCTTCCAACCAGAGGGGGTGGAGACCCAGTACTTC
CDR3: CASSFQPEGVETQYF
D: NA
size: NA
J: TRBJ2-5
V: TRBV5-1

DNA: TGCAGTGCTAGTCGGGGGGCCACGGGAAATGAGCAGTTCTTC
CDR3: CSASRGATGNEQFF
D: NA
size: NA
J: TRBJ2-1
V: TRBV20-1

DNA: TGTGCCAGCAGCTTAGCGCCGGGGAGGAATGAAGCTTTCTTT
CDR3: CASSLAPGRNEAFF
D: NA
size: NA
J: TRBJ1-1
V: TRBV12-3/TRBV12-4

DNA: TGTGCCAGCAGCTCTGATGGAACTATCTATGGCTACACCTTC
CDR3: CASSSDGTIYGYTF
D: NA
size: NA
J: TRBJ1-2
V: TRBV7-2

DNA: TGTGCCAGCACGGGGGGGCCCAACTCCTACGAGCAGTACTTC
CDR3: CASTGGPNSYEQYF
D: TRBD2
size: NA
J: TRBJ2-7
V: TRBV25-1

DNA: TGCGCCAGCAGCCCGATAGGGGACGGACATTACGAGCAGTACTTC
CDR3: CASSPIGDGHYEQYF
D: NA
size: NA
J: TRBJ2-7
V: TRBV4-1

DNA: TGTGCCAGCAGACCTGACAGGCTAAGCTCCTACGAGCAGTACTTC
CDR3: CASRPDRLSSYEQYF
D: NA
size: few
J: TRBJ2-7
V: TRBV7-8

DNA: TGTGCCAGCAGTTTTTCACCTAATGAAAAACTGTTTTTT
CDR3: CASSFSPNEKLFF
D: NA
size: NA
J: TRBJ1-4
V: TRBV6-1

DNA: TGTGCCAGCAGCTTAAGGCAGGGGCAGTACTTC
CDR3: CASSLRQGQYF
D: NA
size: many
J: TRBJ2-5
V: TRBV7-2